Sequencing of this T cell receptor (beta chain) was carried out in a study of blood T cell repertoires in COVID-19 (dated by TCRdb to the early 2020s). Notes on the research overall: Samples covering the acute and convalescent phases of COVID-19 were provided by collaborators in the United States, Italy and Spain. Samples were obtained from the ongoing ImmuneRACE study (first 160 participants) and from some 1,300 subjects provided by 6 global collaborators. HLA class I and class II types, where available, came from metadata supplied by the sample provider rather than from assay-based typing. Sample metadata almost always included a de-identified subject ID, COVID-19 status, age in years and sex. The repertoires were made available in a free public database intended to serve as a resource for research on the immune response to SARS-CoV-2. The prospective study material was composed of cDNA or gDNA derived from T cells, B-cell-depleted T cells, or PBMCs. The dataset comprised deeply sampled blood TCRbeta repertoires from subjects exposed to, actively infected with, or recovered from COVID-19.

The immunoSEQ Assay, a bias-controlled multiplex PCR, was used to amplify TCRbeta CDR3 regions from genomic DNA. The paper's processing steps were these. The number of nucleated cells in each sample was estimated from the amplification of reference gene primers within the assay. Sequence reads were collapsed and filtered to measure the absolute abundance of every unique TCRbeta CDR3 rearrangement. Productive Simpson clonality was computed per sample as the square root of Simpson's diversity index over productive rearrangements. Drawn from immuneACCESS, this table holds only the in-frame rearrangements with V and J called that TCRdb kept. Clones are partly lost; checked studies trace under half to an unresolved V gene and leave the rest unexplained. The V and J calls and clone size are taken from that table; D and trimming were inferred from the DNA. This sample comprises over 150,000 clones, 85% to 95% of them detected only once. About 0.76% of the sample lies in the top ten.

Relative to germline, V is 3 bases shorter and J is 3 bases shorter, with 15 bases between their ends. From the cysteine through the phenylalanine, the CDR3 covers 15 amino acids. Only the CDR3 portion is preserved as DNA: 45 bases, with reading frame beginning at the first base. Looking up the germline V gene yields CDR1 MNHNS and CDR2 SASEGT. Paper-wide results and their limitations: The quantity of clinical and demographic metadata differed by source and by participant and was supplied without curation.

At one collaborating source in Seattle, patients were enrolled during active infection and were followed longitudinally through the course of disease. Collaborating institutions collected whole blood in K2EDTA tubes following their own protocols. For TCRbeta analysis, collaborators shipped samples in one of three forms: frozen whole blood, isolated PBMCs, or DNA extracted from either of those sample types. Of note for this clone: Its antigen is unknown. Base qualities are missing; no much larger clone stands one base away.

This TCR was recovered from a man aged 30 to 45 with COVID-19, enrolled during active disease. This chain joins TRBV6-1 to TRBJ2-7; TRBD2 is possibly the D segment (5 matching bases). The material sequenced was peripheral blood. The CDR3 region has the sequence CASSEPVLRGYEQYF. The nucleotide sequence is given as TGTGCCAGCAGTGAGCCCGTCCTCCGGGGCTACGAGCAGTACTTC.